The rows below give T cell receptor beta chains drawn from one sample of a study of T-cell memory formation after mild COVID-19. TCRdb re-derived calls from the 5' RACE reads in MiXCR, one entry per CDR3 protein. This table holds 150,000 to 200,000 distinct CDR3 sequences, roughly 31% found once. The sample taken for sequencing was PBMCs or a T cell subset sorted from them (not recorded which). The source of these receptors is an adult woman who had mild COVID-19 (a few samples of this study predate the infection). Cell type and time point are not known. Both conserved end residues are part of each CDR3. The D gene is left open where the match is weak. The size field is filled for only some rows; it gives once, few, many or a size class.

V gene,J gene,D gene,clone size,CDR3 protein,CDR3 DNA
TRBV29-1,TRBJ2-7,-,-,CSVRTASSYEQYF,TGCAGCGTAAGGACCGCGTCCTCCTACGAGCAGTACTTC
TRBV12-3/TRBV12-4,TRBJ2-1,-,-,CASSPAGSFPGDEQFF,TGTGCCAGCAGTCCTGCCGGTTCATTCCCCGGAGATGAGCAGTTCTTC
TRBV5-1,TRBJ1-1,-,few,CASSWMIRTALNTEAFF,TGCGCCAGCAGCTGGATGATTCGAACCGCTCTGAACACTGAAGCTTTCTTT
TRBV7-2,TRBJ2-5,TRBD1,-,CASSPGQGGSQYF,TGTGCCAGCAGCCCTGGACAGGGGGGATCCCAGTACTTC
TRBV9,TRBJ2-7,-,few,CASSVDAGYEQYF,TGTGCCAGCAGCGTAGACGCCGGGTACGAGCAGTACTTC
TRBV4-1,TRBJ2-6,-,-,CASSQDLSSWVSGANVLTF,TGCGCCAGCAGCCAAGATCTCTCTAGCTGGGTCTCTGGGGCCAACGTCCTGACTTTC
TRBV4-3,TRBJ2-7,TRBD2,once,CASSQDSSGRARYEQYF,TGCGCCAGCAGCCAAGATTCTAGCGGGAGGGCCAGGTACGAGCAGTACTTC
TRBV14,TRBJ1-5,-,-,CASSPTDYSNQPQHF,TGTGCCAGCAGCCCGACAGATTATAGCAATCAGCCCCAGCATTTT
TRBV29-1,TRBJ1-1,TRBD1,-,CSVLDQGGNTEAFF,TGCAGCGTTTTGGATCAGGGGGGGAACACTGAAGCTTTCTTT
TRBV5-1,TRBJ2-4,-,-,CASSPGLAKNIQYF,TGCGCCAGCAGCCCGGGACTAGCCAAAAACATTCAGTACTTC
TRBV7-2,TRBJ1-2,TRBD1,few,CASSLVGTGNNYGYTF,TGTGCCAGCAGCTTAGTTGGGACAGGAAATAACTATGGCTACACCTTC
TRBV24-1,TRBJ1-5,-,few,CATSDPGERGNQPQHF,TGTGCCACCAGTGACCCAGGGGAAAGGGGCAATCAGCCCCAGCATTTT
TRBV29-1,TRBJ2-5,TRBD2,-,CSVGEGETQYF,TGCAGCGTTGGGGAGGGGGAGACCCAGTACTTC
TRBV7-9,TRBJ1-2,TRBD1,few,CASSLAGTAYGYTF,TGTGCCAGCAGCTTAGCGGGGACAGCGTATGGCTACACCTTC
TRBV7-2,TRBJ1-2,-,-,CASSLNGGDTF,TGTGCCAGCAGCTTGAATGGAGGGGACACCTTC
TRBV29-1,TRBJ1-2,-,-,CSGELNYGYTF,TGCAGCGGGGAGCTTAACTATGGCTACACCTTC
TRBV6-2/TRBV6-3,TRBJ1-4,TRBD1,few,CASSSPDRGKEKLFF,TGTGCCAGCAGCTCCCCGGACAGGGGGAAGGAAAAACTGTTTTTT
TRBV6-5,TRBJ2-3,TRBD1,once,CASSYSAVGQDSPSTDTQYF,TGTGCCAGCAGTTACTCGGCGGTTGGACAGGATTCCCCTAGCACAGATACGCAGTATTTT
TRBV7-6,TRBJ2-7,TRBD1,-,CASSLGRTGRYEQYF,TGTGCCAGCAGCTTAGGCCGGACAGGCCGCTACGAGCAGTACTTC
TRBV12-3/TRBV12-4,TRBJ2-1,TRBD1,few,CASSSKGANYNEQFF,TGTGCCAGCAGTTCCAAGGGGGCCAACTACAATGAGCAGTTCTTC
TRBV7-9,TRBJ2-7,TRBD1,few,CASSIRQGPYEQYF,TGTGCCAGCAGCATTAGACAGGGACCCTACGAGCAGTACTTC
TRBV3-1,TRBJ2-7,TRBD2,-,CASSHVRSSGSFYEQYF,TGTGCCAGCAGCCATGTCCGGTCTAGCGGGAGTTTCTACGAGCAGTACTTC